This T cell receptor (beta chain) is from a study of Tregs in tolerant kidney transplant recipients. Only in-frame clones appear in the TCRdb table, and some are missing; sequencing was by immunoSEQ multiplex PCR. The sample lists approximately 8,600 clones, about 45% occurring once. Overall study results and limits: Validation in larger populations is needed because few patients were studied. Biological reproducibility was not directly addressed, but technical replication error appeared minimal.

This CDR3 region has 14 residues. The V end was cut by 4 bases, the J end by 2 bases, with 11 bases between. CDR1 and CDR2 from the germline V gene are SGHDN and FVKESK. As to this clone: The antigen remains undetermined.

The sequence was collected from a human donor in good health. The chain employs TRBV14 and TRBJ2-5; D might be TRBD1 (6 bases). The sequencing input was CD4+ T cells from blood cultured with allogeneic cells. The CDR3 is CASSLDRTQETQYF. The CDR3 coding sequence is TGTGCCAGCAGCCTGGACAGAACACAAGAGACCCAGTACTTC.